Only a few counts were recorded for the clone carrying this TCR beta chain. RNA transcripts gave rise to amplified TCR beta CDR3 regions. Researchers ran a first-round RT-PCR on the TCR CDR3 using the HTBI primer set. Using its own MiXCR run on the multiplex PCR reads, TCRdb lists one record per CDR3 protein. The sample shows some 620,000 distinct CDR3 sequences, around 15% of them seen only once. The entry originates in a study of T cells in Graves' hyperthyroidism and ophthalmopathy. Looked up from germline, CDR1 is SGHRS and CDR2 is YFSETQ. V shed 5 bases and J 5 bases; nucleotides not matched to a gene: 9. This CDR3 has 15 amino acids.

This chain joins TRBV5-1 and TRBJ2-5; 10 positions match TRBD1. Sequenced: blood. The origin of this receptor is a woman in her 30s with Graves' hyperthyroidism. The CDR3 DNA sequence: TGCGCCAGCAGTCGCGACAGGGGGCGCGCGGAGACCCAGTACTTC. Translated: CASSRDRGRAETQYF.